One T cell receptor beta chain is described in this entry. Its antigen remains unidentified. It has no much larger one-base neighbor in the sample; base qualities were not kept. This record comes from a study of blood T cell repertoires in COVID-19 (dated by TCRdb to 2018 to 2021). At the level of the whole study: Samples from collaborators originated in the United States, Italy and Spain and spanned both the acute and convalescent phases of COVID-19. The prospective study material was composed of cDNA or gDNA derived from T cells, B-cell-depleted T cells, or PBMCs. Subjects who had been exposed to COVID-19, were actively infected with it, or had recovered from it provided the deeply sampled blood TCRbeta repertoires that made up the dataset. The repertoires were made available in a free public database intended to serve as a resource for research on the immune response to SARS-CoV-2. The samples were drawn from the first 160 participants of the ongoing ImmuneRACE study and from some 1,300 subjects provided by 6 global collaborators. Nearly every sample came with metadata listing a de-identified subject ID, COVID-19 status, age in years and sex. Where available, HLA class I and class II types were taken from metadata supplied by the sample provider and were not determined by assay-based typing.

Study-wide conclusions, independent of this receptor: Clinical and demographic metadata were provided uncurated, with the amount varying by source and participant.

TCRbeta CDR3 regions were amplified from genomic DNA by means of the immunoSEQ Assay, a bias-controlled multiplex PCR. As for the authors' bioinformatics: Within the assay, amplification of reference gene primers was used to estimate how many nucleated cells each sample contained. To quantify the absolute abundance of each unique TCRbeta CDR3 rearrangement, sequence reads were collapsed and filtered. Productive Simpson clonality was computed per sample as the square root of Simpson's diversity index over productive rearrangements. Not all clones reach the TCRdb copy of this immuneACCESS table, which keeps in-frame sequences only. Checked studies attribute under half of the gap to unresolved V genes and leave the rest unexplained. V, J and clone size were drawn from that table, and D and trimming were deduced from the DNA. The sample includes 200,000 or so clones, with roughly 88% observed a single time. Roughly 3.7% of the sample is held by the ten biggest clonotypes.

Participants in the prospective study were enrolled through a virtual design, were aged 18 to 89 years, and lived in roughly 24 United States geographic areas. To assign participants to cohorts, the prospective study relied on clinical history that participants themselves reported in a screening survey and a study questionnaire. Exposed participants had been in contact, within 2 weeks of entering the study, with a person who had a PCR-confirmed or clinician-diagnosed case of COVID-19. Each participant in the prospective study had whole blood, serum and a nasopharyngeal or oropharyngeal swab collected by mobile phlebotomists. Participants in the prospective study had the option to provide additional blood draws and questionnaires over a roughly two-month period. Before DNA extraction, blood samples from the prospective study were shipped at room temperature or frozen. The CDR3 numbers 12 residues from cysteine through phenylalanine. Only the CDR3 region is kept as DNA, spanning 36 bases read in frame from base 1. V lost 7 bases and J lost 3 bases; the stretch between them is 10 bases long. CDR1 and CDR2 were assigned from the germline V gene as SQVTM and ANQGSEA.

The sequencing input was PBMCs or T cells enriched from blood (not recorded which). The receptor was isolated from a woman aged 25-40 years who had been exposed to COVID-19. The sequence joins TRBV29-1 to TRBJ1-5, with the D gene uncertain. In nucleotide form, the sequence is TGCAGCGCCTACAGTCCCAATCAGCCCCAGCATTTT. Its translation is CSAYSPNQPQHF.